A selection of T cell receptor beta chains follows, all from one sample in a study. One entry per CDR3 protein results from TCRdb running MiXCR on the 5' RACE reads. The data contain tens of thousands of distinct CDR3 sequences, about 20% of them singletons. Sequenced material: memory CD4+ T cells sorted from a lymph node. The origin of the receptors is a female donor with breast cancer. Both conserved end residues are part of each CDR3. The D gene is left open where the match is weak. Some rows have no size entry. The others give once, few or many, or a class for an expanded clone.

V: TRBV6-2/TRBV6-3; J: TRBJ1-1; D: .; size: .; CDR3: CASNKCATEAFF; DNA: TGTGCCAGCAACAAGTGTGCCACTGAAGCTTTCTTT
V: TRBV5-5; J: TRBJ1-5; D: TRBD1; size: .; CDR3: CASSAGQVNQPQHF; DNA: TGTGCCAGCAGCGCCGGACAGGTCAATCAGCCCCAGCATTTT
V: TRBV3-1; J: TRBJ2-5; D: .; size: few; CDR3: CASSQGWAAEQETQYF; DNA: TGTGCCAGCAGCCAAGGTTGGGCAGCAGAACAAGAGACCCAGTACTTC
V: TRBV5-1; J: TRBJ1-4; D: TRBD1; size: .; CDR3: CASSYGQGGTNGKLFF; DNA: TGCGCCAGCAGCTACGGACAGGGAGGAACTAATGGAAAACTGTTTTTT
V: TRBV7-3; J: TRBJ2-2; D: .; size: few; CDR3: CASSFEANTGELFF; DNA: TGTGCCAGCAGCTTTGAGGCGAACACCGGGGAGCTGTTTTTT
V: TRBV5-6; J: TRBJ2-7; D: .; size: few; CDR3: CASTMPGSDEQYF; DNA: TGTGCCAGCACCATGCCCGGAAGCGACGAGCAGTACTTC
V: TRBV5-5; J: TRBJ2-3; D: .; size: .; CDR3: CASSSQALNTDTQYF; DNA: TGTGCCAGCAGTTCACAGGCCCTTAACACAGATACGCAGTATTTT
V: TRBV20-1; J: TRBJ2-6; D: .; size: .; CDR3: CSARRQPLDANVLTF; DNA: TGCAGTGCTAGAAGACAGCCCCTAGACGCCAACGTCCTGACTTTC
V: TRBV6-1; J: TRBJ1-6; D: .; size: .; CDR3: CASSVASPLHF; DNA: TGTGCCAGCAGTGTGGCGAGCCCCCTCCACTTT
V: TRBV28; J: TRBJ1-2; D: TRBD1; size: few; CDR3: CASSSGGEDYGYTF; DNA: TGTGCCAGCAGTTCAGGGGGCGAGGACTATGGCTACACCTTC
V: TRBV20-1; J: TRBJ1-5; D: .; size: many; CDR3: CSASGGGRNQPQHF; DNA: TGCAGTGCTAGCGGCGGGGGTAGAAATCAGCCCCAGCATTTT
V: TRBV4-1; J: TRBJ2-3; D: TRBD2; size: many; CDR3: CASSQAGLAGVADTQYF; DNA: TGCGCCAGCAGCCAAGCCGGACTAGCGGGGGTGGCAGATACGCAGTATTTT
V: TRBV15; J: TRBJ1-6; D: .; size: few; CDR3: CATSRVISRAGNSPLHF; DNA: TGTGCCACCAGCAGAGTGATTTCTCGGGCGGGTAATTCACCCCTCCACTTT
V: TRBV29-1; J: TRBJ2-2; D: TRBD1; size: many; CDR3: CSVEKGQGQNTGELFF; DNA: TGCAGCGTTGAAAAGGGACAGGGGCAAAACACCGGGGAGCTGTTTTTT
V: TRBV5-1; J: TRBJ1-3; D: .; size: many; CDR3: CASSLASTFGNTIYF; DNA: TGCGCCAGCAGCTTGGCCTCGACCTTTGGAAACACCATATATTTT
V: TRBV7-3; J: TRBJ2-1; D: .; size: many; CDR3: CASSLRGVFNEQFF; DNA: TGTGCCAGCAGCTTAAGGGGAGTTTTCAATGAGCAGTTCTTC
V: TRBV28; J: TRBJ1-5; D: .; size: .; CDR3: CASYTSNQPQHF; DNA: TGTGCCAGCTACACTAGCAATCAGCCCCAGCATTTT
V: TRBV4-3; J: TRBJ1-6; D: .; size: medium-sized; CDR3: CASSQDKDSPLHF; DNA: TGCGCCAGCAGCCAAGACAAGGATTCACCCCTCCACTTT
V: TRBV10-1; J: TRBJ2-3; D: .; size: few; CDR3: CASGEGDTQYF; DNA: TGCGCCAGCGGAGAGGGAGATACGCAGTATTTT
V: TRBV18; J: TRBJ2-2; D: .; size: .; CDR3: CASSPTANTGELFF; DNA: TGTGCCAGCTCGCCGACAGCTAATACCGGGGAGCTGTTTTTT
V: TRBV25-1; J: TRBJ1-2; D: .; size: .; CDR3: CASSRDTSNYGYTF; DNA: TGTGCCAGCAGCCGGGACACCTCTAACTATGGCTACACCTTC
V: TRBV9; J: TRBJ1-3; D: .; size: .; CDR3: CASSVVDRDTIYF; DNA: TGTGCCAGCAGCGTAGTGGACAGAGACACCATATATTTT
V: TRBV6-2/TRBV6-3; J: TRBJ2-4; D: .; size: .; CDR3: CASTYGGSKNIQYF; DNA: TGTGCCAGCACTTATGGGGGGTCCAAAAACATTCAGTACTTC
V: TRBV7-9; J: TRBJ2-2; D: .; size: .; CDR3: CASSLGAGLTGELFF; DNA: TGTGCCAGCAGCTTGGGAGCGGGCCTAACCGGGGAGCTGTTTTTT